This TCR beta chain was identified during a study of STAT5B mutations in CD4+ large granular lymphocyte leukemia. Using immunoSEQ multiplex PCR, the repertoire was profiled, and TCRdb retains in-frame clones only, with some absent. Altogether some 45,000 clones are present, 86% being singletons, with the ten largest covering 2% to 3%. The V gene end was trimmed by 6 bases and the J gene end by 6 bases; junction bases not matched to a gene: 12. The germline CDR1 and CDR2 sequences are SQVTM and ANQGSEA. The CDR3 runs to 16 residues. This clone has a single count. The V gene is TRBV29-1, the J gene TRBJ2-1; 12 nucleotides line up with TRBD2. This clonotype originated in a human donor in good health. The sequenced material came from CD4+ T cells from blood buffy coats. CDR3 coding DNA: TGCAGCGTCACCCCAAGGACTAGCGGGAATCTCAATGAGCAGTTCTTC. It is translated as CSVTPRTSGNLNEQFF.